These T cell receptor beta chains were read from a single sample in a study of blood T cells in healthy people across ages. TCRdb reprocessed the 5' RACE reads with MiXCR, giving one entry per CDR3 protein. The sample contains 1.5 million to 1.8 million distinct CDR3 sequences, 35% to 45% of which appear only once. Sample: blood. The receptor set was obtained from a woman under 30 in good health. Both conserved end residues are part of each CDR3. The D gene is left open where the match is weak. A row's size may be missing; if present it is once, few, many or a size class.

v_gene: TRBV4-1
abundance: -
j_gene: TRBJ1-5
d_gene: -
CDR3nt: TGCGCCAGCAGCCAAGATAGGCTGGCAGATAGCAATCAGCCCCAGCATTTT
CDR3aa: CASSQDRLADSNQPQHF

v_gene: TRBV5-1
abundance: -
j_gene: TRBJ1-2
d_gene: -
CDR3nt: TGCGCCAGCCGTGCACGGGCGTACTATGGCTACACCTTC
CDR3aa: CASRARAYYGYTF

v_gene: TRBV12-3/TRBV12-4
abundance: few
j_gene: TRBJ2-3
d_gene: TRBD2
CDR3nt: TGTGCCAGCTCTGGTGTCGGGACTAGTGACACGCAGTATTTT
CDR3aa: CASSGVGTSDTQYF

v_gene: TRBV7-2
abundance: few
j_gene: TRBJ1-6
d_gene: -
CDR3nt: TGTGCCAGCAGCCTAGCAGGACAGTTCGATTCACCCCTCCACTTT
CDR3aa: CASSLAGQFDSPLHF

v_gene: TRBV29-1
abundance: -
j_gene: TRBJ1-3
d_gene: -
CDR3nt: TGCAGCGTTGGCCTGACAGACTCTGGAAACACCATATATTTT
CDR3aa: CSVGLTDSGNTIYF

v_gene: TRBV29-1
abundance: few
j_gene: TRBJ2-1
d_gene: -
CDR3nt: TGCAGCGTTCACGGGACCAACAACGATGAGCAGTTCTTC
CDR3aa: CSVHGTNNDEQFF

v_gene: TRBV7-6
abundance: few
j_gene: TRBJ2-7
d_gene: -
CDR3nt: TGTGCCAGCAGCTTAGCGTCGACAGGAAGCTACGAGCAGTACTTC
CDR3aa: CASSLASTGSYEQYF

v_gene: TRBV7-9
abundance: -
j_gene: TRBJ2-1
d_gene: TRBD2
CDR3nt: TGTGCCAGCAGCTTACGGGAGGTAGACTACAATGAGCAGTTCTTC
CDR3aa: CASSLREVDYNEQFF

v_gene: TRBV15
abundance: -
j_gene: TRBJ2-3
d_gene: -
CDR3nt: TGTGCCACCAGCAGAGATAGGGCAGCCCCCACAGATACGCAGTATTTT
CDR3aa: CATSRDRAAPTDTQYF

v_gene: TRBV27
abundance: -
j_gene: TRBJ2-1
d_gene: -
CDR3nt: TGTGCCAGCAGTTTGAACAGGGCGGCTAACTACAATGAGCAGTTCTTC
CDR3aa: CASSLNRAANYNEQFF

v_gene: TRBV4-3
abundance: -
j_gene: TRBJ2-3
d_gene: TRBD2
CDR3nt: TGCGCCAGCAGCCAGATGGAGGGGACTAGCGGAACCACAGATACGCAGTATTTT
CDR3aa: CASSQMEGTSGTTDTQYF

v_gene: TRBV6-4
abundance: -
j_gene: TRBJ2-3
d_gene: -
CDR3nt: TGTGCCAGCAGTGATGTGGGGCAGGATACGCAGTATTTT
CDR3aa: CASSDVGQDTQYF

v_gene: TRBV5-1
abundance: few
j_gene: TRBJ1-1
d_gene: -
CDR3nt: TGCGCCAGCAGACCTACCCAGCAGAACACTGAAGCTTTCTTT
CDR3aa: CASRPTQQNTEAFF

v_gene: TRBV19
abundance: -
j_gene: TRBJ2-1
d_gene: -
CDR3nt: TGTGCCAGTAGTACCGGGTTAGATCCCTACAATGAGCAGTTCTTC
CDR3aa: CASSTGLDPYNEQFF

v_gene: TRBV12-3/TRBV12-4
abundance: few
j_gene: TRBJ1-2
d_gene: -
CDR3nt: TGTGCCAGCAGTGTCCCAGGGAGGGATGGCTACACCTTC
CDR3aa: CASSVPGRDGYTF

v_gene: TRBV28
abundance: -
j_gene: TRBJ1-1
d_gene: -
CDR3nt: TGTGCCAGCAGTCTAATGGACACCCTGAGCACTGAAGCTTTCTTT
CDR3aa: CASSLMDTLSTEAFF

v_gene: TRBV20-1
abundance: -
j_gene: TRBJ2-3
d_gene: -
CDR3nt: TGCAGTGCTAGTGTGGTGGGGGATACGCAGTATTTT
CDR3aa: CSASVVGDTQYF

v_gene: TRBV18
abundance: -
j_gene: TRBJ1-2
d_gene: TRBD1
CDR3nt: TGTGCCAGCTCGGGACAGTCACTCTATGGCTACACCTTC
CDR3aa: CASSGQSLYGYTF

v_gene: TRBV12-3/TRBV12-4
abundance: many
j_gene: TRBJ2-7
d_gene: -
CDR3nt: TGTGCCAGCAGTCCCGGACGCCCGCCCTACGAGCAGTACTTC
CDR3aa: CASSPGRPPYEQYF

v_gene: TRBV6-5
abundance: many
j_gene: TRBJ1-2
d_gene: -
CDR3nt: TGTGCCAGCAGTTACTCCAGGGTGGGTGGCTACACCTTC
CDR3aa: CASSYSRVGGYTF

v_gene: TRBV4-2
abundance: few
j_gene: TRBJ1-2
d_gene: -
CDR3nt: TGTGCCAGCAGCCAAGAGGCAGGGACCTATGGCTACACCTTC
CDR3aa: CASSQEAGTYGYTF

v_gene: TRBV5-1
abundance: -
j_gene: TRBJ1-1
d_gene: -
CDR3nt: TGCGCCAGCAGCTTGTCAATCGGGGGTAGCACTGAAGCTTTCTTT
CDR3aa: CASSLSIGGSTEAFF

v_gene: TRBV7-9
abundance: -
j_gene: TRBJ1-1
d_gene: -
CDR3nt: TGTGCCAGCAGCTTAGAGTTTCGGGGGGAAGCTTTCTTT
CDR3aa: CASSLEFRGEAFF

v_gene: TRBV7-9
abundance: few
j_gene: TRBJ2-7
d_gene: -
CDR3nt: TGTGCCAGCAGCGACCGGGACTTGGCCTACGAGCAGTACTTC
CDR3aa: CASSDRDLAYEQYF

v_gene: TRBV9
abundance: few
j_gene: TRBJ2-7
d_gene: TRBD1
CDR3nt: TGTGCCAGCAGCGAAACCGGGACAGGGGACCACGAGCAGTACTTC
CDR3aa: CASSETGTGDHEQYF

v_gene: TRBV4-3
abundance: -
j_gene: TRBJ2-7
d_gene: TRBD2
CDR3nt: TGCGCCAGCAGCCACGGGACTAGCGGGGGCTCCTACGAGCAGTACTTC
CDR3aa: CASSHGTSGGSYEQYF

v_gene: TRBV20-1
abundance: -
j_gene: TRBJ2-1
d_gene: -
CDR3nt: TGCAGTGCTAGACCCCCGAGGGGCCTCAATGAGCAGTTCTTC
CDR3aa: CSARPPRGLNEQFF

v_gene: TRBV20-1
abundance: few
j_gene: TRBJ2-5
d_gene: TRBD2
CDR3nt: TGCAGTGCTGAGGCGGGGGGCCTCGAAGAGACCCAGTACTTC
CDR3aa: CSAEAGGLEETQYF

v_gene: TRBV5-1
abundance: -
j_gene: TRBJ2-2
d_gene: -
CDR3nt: TGCGCCAGCAGCCCTCTGGTAGGGGGTAACACCGGGGAGCTGTTTTTT
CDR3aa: CASSPLVGGNTGELFF

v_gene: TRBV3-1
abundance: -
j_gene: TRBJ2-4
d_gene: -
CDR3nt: TGTGCCAGCACCTCATTAGCGGACAAAAACATTCAGTACTTC
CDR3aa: CASTSLADKNIQYF

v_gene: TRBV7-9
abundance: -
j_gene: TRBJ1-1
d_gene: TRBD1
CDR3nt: TGTGCCAGCAGCTTAGAACAGGGGCTTACTGAAGCTTTCTTT
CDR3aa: CASSLEQGLTEAFF

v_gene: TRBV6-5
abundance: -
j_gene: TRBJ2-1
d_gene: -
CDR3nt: TGTGCCAGCAGAGGACCTACCGGGTCCCAACGCTATGAGCAGTTCTTC
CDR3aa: CASRGPTGSQRYEQFF

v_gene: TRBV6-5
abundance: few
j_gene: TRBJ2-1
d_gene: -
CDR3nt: TGTGCCAGCAGAACAAGACCGGGACTCGGCAATGAGCAGTTCTTC
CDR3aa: CASRTRPGLGNEQFF

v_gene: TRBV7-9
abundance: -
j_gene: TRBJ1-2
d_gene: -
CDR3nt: TGTGCCAGCAGCTTAGCGATTTCAGGACACTATGGCTACACCTTC
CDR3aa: CASSLAISGHYGYTF

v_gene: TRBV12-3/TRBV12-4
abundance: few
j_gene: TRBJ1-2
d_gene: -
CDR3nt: TGTGCCAGCAGCCCCGGGACAATGAGTGGCTACACCTTC
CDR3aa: CASSPGTMSGYTF